The 10 T cell receptor beta chains below were found in one sample sequenced in a study of shared T cell receptors in the human thymus (dated by TCRdb to about 2021). Library preparation was by the immunoSEQ multiplex PCR assay. TCRdb obtained this table from immuneACCESS and retained in-frame rearrangements with V and J assigned. These tables miss some clones; where compared with another copy, unresolved V genes account for less than half of the shortfall, and the remainder is unexplained. This sample gives hundreds of thousands of clones in total; about 90% of them show up just once. The ten top clones hold 0.0094% of the sample. This same sample was also taken into another study, of human thymus T cells.

The sequenced sample consisted of thymocytes. Source of these receptors: a boy younger than two with a congenital heart defect. Donor details come from another sample of the same person, matched by shared clones.

The V and J genes are TRBV6-5 and TRBJ1-6, with a possible D match to TRBD1 (5 bases). The germline V gene encodes CDR1 MNHEY and CDR2 SVGAGI. The CDR3 covers 15 residues. V lost 0 bases to trimming and J lost 10 bases, with 13 bases between them. CDR3 sequence (DNA): TGTGCCAGCAGTTACTCGATCAGGGTGAGGTCACCCCTCCACTTT. Residues: CASSYSIRVRSPLHF.

The chain couples TRBV18 to TRBJ1-2; 7 nucleotides line up with TRBD1. Per germline, CDR1 KGHSH and CDR2 LQKENI. The V segment lost 5 bases and the J segment 5 bases; nucleotides outside the gene matches: 8. The CDR3 runs 14 residues. CDR3 nucleotides: TGTGCCAGCTCATATGACAGGGAAGGGTATGGCTACACCTTC. Protein: CASSYDREGYGYTF. Based on the CDR3 plus reference TRBV18 and TRBJ1-2, the full variable domain is NAGVMQNPRHLVRRRGQEARLRCSPMKGHSHVYWYRQLPEEGLKFMVYLQKENIIDESGMPKERFSAEFPKEGPSILRIQQVVRGDSAAYFCASSYDREGYGYTFGSGTRLTVV.

The CDR3 DNA sequence: TGCGCCAGCAGCTCATACCCAGGAACTCATAATTCACCCCTCCACTTT. Translating it yields CASSSYPGTHNSPLHF. The rearrangement uses TRBV5-1 and TRBJ1-6; no reliable D call. In germline, CDR1 is SGHRS, CDR2 YFSETQ. This CDR3 is 16 amino acids long. V dropped 3 bases and J dropped 5 bases, with 15 bases sitting between them.

This clone was detected only a few times. CDR3 sequence (DNA): TGTGCCACCAGCAGAGCTTCTTACAGGGGAGATACTGAAGCTTTCTTT. It specifies CATSRASYRGDTEAFF. The chain uses TRBV15 and TRBJ1-1; 7 nucleotides agree with TRBD1. The CDR3 loop spans 16 amino acids. V lost 1 base, J lost 5 bases, and 10 bases stayed unmatched. Germline V lookup: CDR1 LNHNV, CDR2 YYDKDF (reference sequence).

The rearrangement links TRBV28 to TRBJ1-5, with 8 bases matching TRBD1. Germline CDR1 is MDHEN and CDR2 is SYDVKM. CDR3 size: 19 residues. Germline trimming cut 5 bases from V and 7 bases from J; bases unmatched to any gene: 22. CDR3 bases: TGTGCCAGCAGTACCCTAAGCCCGGACAGGGACCCATCTTACCAGCCCCAGCATTTT. Encoded protein: CASSTLSPDRDPSYQPQHF.

This clone was detected only once. J is TRBJ2-7 and V is TRBV7-2, with 9 bases lining up with TRBD2. Per the germline V gene, CDR1 is SGHTA and CDR2 is FQGNSA. The CDR3 length is 14 residues. V shed 1 base and J 4 bases; nucleotides not matched to a gene: 2. The chain's CDR3 is CASSLGSGGYEQYF. The CDR3 nucleotides are TGTGCCAGCAGCTTAGGAAGCGGGGGGTACGAGCAGTACTTC.

The genes are TRBV5-1 and TRBJ2-7, with 10 bases lining up with TRBD2. V was clipped by 4 bases and J by 1 base; unmatched bases: 8. This CDR3 contains 16 residues. Looked up from germline, CDR1 is SGHRS and CDR2 is YFSETQ. In DNA form, the CDR3 reads TGCGCCAGCAGCGGCGCCCTAGCGGGGGAATCCTACGAGCAGTACTTC. Protein product: CASSGALAGESYEQYF.

The J gene is TRBJ2-1, the V gene TRBV18; 7 nucleotides match TRBD2. Germline assignment: CDR1 KGHSH and CDR2 LQKENI. CDR3 size: 18 residues. V lost 3 bases and J lost 0; bases outside the gene matches: 11. CDR3 coding DNA: TGTGCCAGCTCACCTGAGCGGGACGCCCTAGCCTCCTACAATGAGCAGTTCTTC. Its translation is CASSPERDALASYNEQFF.

The chain joins TRBV6-5 to TRBJ1-2; D might be TRBD1 (5 bases). This CDR3 is built from 14 residues. Per the germline V gene, CDR1 is MNHEY and CDR2 is SVGAGI. V was shortened by 8 bases and J by 1 base, with 14 bases between the two germline ends. The CDR3 here is CASGADSFNYGYTF. The CDR3 DNA sequence: TGTGCCAGCGGTGCCGACAGTTTTAACTATGGCTACACCTTC.

This clone was seen only once. The genes are TRBV28 and TRBJ1-1; D not certain. CDR1 MDHEN and CDR2 SYDVKM come from the germline V gene. This CDR3 has 13 amino acids. Trimming pared 2 bases from V and 2 bases from J, leaving 6 bases between. CDR3 protein: CASSLADNTEAFF. CDR3 bases: TGTGCCAGCAGTTTAGCAGATAACACTGAAGCTTTCTTT.